This T cell receptor (beta chain) was captured in a study of T-cell memory formation after mild COVID-19. Looking at the study overall: Largely, TCR clusters stayed within a single donor. Study results and limitations: Pre-infection memory already had some responding clones, implying cross-reactive memory joined. SARS-CoV-2 specificity of second-wave clones peaking day 37 was unconfirmed.

Via MiXCR, TCRdb re-called the 5' RACE reads, giving one row per CDR3 protein. Of 150,000 or so distinct CDR3 sequences listed, approximately 10% were seen once; the top ten hold roughly 3.8%. This clonotype was detected a few times. Antigen specificity is unknown. The CDR3 has 15 amino acids. CDR1 and CDR2 from the germline V gene are SGHTA and FQGNSA. V was pared by 3 bases and J by 6 bases, with 8 bases of the junction left unmatched. This chain uses TRBV7-2 with TRBJ1-2; 9 bases agree with TRBD1. The sequenced sample consisted of PBMCs or a T cell subset sorted from them (not recorded which). This TCR came from a man aged 18 to 29 who had mild COVID-19 (a few samples of this study predate the infection). Cell type and time point are not known. In DNA, the CDR3 is TGTGCCAGCAGCTTGGACAGGGGAAGAAGCCATGGCTACACCTTC. Its translation: CASSLDRGRSHGYTF.